A selection of T cell receptor beta chains follows, all from one sample in a study of naive and memory T cell subsets. Each CDR3 protein is one row after TCRdb ran MiXCR on the UMI-ligation and nested PCR reads. The sample has around 30,000 distinct CDR3 sequences; roughly 6.6% are singletons. The material sequenced was skin, taken from a tuberculin skin test site. Source of these receptors: an adult in good health. Each CDR3 is given with its conserved first and last residue. A D gene is named only where the DNA matches it firmly. Clone size, where shown, is once, few, many, or a class for clones that have expanded.

clone_size	v_call	d_call	j_call	cdr3_nt	cdr3_aa
many	TRBV7-8	TRBD1	TRBJ2-5	TGTGCCAGCAGCATCTCCGGGACAGAGGAGACCCAGTACTTC	CASSISGTEETQYF
.	TRBV19	.	TRBJ1-2	TGTGCCAGTAGTATAGCTGGCAGGGACTATGGCTACACCTTC	CASSIAGRDYGYTF
.	TRBV5-4	.	TRBJ1-6	TGTGCCAGCAGCTTAGGGCGGGCGGGCCTTAATTCACCCCTCCACTTT	CASSLGRAGLNSPLHF
many	TRBV12-3/TRBV12-4	.	TRBJ2-2	TGTGCCATCGATCTCCTGAGGGGGGGGCCCGGGGAGCTGTTTTTT	CAIDLLRGGPGELFF
many	TRBV12-3/TRBV12-4	TRBD1	TRBJ2-2	TGTGCCAGCAGCCATTGGTTGGGGGTGTCGGGTACAGGGGGTAACACCGGGGAGCTGTTTTTT	CASSHWLGVSGTGGNTGELFF
few	TRBV7-6	.	TRBJ1-1	TGTGCCAGCAGCGGTGGTACGGAGAACACTGAAGCTTTCTTT	CASSGGTENTEAFF
few	TRBV24-1	TRBD1	TRBJ2-7	TGTGCCACCCCCGATGAACAGGGGAGTGGGTACGAGCAGTACTTC	CATPDEQGSGYEQYF
few	TRBV15	TRBD1	TRBJ1-2	TGTGCCACCAGAGGGACAGGGCGAAACTATGGCTACACCTTC	CATRGTGRNYGYTF
.	TRBV27	TRBD2	TRBJ2-7	TGTGCCAGCAGTATGGGACTAGCGGGGGACTACGAGCAGTACTTC	CASSMGLAGDYEQYF
few	TRBV7-9	.	TRBJ1-3	TGTGCCAGCAGCGGTAACAGGGAGCGACGAGGAAACACCATATATTTT	CASSGNRERRGNTIYF
many	TRBV7-2	TRBD2	TRBJ2-2	TGTGCCCGCAGCCCCGGGCGGCGGGGGGGCCGGACCGGGGAGCTGTTTTTT	CARSPGRRGGRTGELFF
many	TRBV5-1	.	TRBJ2-1	TGCGCCAGCAGCTTGGAGGCGACAGTTCAGGATGAGCAGTTCTTC	CASSLEATVQDEQFF
.	TRBV5-1	TRBD2	TRBJ2-3	TGCGCCAGCAGCGCAGGGCCGCTAGCGGGGGGCACAGATACGCAGTATTTT	CASSAGPLAGGTDTQYF
medium-sized	TRBV10-2	TRBD2	TRBJ2-3	TGCGCCAGCAGTGAGCCACCCGGGACTAGCGGGGCGACCACAGATACGCAGTATTTT	CASSEPPGTSGATTDTQYF
many	TRBV3-1	.	TRBJ2-3	TGTGCCAGCAGCCAAGAGAGGACGGGGGGCCGCGCAGATACGCAGTATTTT	CASSQERTGGRADTQYF
many	TRBV7-2	TRBD2	TRBJ2-7	TGTGCCAGCAGCGCCAGGACTAGCGGGACCTACGAGCAGTACTTC	CASSARTSGTYEQYF
.	TRBV6-6	.	TRBJ2-2	TGTGCCAGCAGGGTTCCAGCCGGGGACACCGGGGAGCTGTTTTTT	CASRVPAGDTGELFF
many	TRBV18	TRBD2	TRBJ2-3	TGTGCCAGCTCACCGCCTGGGACCGGGACTAGCGGGAATACGCAGTATTTT	CASSPPGTGTSGNTQYF